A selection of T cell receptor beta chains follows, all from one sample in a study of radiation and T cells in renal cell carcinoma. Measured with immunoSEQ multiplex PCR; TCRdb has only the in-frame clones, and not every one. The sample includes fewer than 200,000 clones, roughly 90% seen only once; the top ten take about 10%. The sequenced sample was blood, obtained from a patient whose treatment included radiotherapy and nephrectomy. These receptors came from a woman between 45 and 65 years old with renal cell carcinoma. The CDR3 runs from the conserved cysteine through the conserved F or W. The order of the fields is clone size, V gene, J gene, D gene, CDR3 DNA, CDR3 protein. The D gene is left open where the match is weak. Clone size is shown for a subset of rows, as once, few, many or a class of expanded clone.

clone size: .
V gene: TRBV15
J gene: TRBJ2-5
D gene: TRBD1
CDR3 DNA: TGTGCCACCAGCAGACATACAGGGGGCAAATATCAAGAGACCCAGTACTTC
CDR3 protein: CATSRHTGGKYQETQYF

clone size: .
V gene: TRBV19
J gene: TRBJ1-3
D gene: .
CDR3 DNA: TGTGCCAGTAGAGGGACACCTGGAAACACCATATATTTT
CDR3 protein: CASRGTPGNTIYF

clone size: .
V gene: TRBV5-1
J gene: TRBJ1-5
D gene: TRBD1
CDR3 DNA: TGCGCCAGCAGCTCCACAGGGGAAAGCAATCAGCCCCAGCATTTT
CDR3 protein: CASSSTGESNQPQHF

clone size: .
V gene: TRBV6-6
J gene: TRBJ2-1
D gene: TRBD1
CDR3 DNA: TGTGCCAGCTCGGACAGGGGAAACAATGAGCAGTTCTTC
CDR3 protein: CASSDRGNNEQFF

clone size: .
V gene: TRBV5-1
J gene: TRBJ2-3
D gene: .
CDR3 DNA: TGCGCCAGCAGCTGGGGAACAGATACGCAGTATTTT
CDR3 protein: CASSWGTDTQYF

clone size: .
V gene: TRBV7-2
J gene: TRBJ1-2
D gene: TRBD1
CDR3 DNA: TGTGCCAGCAGCTTAGGAGGGGGCGCGGGCTATGGCTACACCTTC
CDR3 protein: CASSLGGGAGYGYTF

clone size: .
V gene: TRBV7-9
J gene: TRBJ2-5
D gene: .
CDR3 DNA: TGTGCCAGCAGCTTTACGGAGGGGCCCCAAGAGACCCAGTACTTC
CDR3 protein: CASSFTEGPQETQYF

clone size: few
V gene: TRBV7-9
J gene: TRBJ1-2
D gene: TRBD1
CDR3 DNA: TGTGCCAGCAGCTTACCGGGACAGCCTTACTATGGCTACACCTTC
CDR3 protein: CASSLPGQPYYGYTF

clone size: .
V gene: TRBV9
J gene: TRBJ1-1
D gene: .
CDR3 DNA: TGTGCCAGCAGCGTAACCACAGGAGACACTGAAGCTTTCTTT
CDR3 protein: CASSVTTGDTEAFF

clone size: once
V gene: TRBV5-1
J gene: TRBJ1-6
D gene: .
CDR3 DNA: TGCGCCAGCAGCTTAGGGACGGGCAGAAATTCACCCCTCCACTTT
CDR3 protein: CASSLGTGRNSPLHF

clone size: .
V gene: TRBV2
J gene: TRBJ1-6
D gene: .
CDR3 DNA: TGTGCCAGCAGGGGGGAGGGGTCCTATAATTCACCCCTCCACTTT
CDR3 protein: CASRGEGSYNSPLHF

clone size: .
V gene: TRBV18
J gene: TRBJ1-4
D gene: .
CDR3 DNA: TGTGCCAGCTCACCAGGGGTGGCTAATGAAAAACTGTTTTTT
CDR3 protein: CASSPGVANEKLFF

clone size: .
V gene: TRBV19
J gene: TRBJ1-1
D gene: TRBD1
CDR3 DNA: TGTGCCAGTAGCCGACAGGGTTTGCCGACTGAAGCTTTCTTT
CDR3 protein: CASSRQGLPTEAFF

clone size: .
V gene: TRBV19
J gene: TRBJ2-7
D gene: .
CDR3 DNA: TGTGCCAGTAGCCACAGGGTGAGCGGTGAGCAGTACTTC
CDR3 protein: CASSHRVSGEQYF

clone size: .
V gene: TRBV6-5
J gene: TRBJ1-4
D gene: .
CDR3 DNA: TGTGCCAGCACCTCCCGGGGGGCAGGAGAAAAACTGTTTTTT
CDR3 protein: CASTSRGAGEKLFF

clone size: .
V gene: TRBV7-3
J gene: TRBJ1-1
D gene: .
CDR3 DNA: TGTGCCAGCAGCCAGGGTGCGGGCACTGAAGCTTTCTTT
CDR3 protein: CASSQGAGTEAFF

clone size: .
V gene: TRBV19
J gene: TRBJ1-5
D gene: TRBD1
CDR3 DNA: TGTGCCAGTAGTTGGTACTCCGGGACAGGGTATCAGCCCCAGCATTTT
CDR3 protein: CASSWYSGTGYQPQHF

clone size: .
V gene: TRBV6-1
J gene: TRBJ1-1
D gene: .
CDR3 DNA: TGTGCCAGCAGTGCGACGGGGAACACTGAAGCTTTCTTT
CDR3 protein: CASSATGNTEAFF

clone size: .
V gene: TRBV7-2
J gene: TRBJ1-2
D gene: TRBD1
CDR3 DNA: TGTGCCAGCAGAACGGGACAGTTATATGGCTACACCTTC
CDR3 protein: CASRTGQLYGYTF

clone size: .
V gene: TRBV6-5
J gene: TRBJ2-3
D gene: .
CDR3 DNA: TGTGCCAGCAGTTCCTCTAGCGCTAGCACAGATACGCAGTATTTT
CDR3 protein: CASSSSSASTDTQYF

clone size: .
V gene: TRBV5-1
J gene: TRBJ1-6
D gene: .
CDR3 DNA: TGCGCCAGCAGCAGCGGAGGGAGCTCCTATAATTCACCCCTCCACTTT
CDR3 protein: CASSSGGSSYNSPLHF

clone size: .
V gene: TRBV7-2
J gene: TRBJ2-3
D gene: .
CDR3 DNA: TGTGCCAGCAGCTTTAGTTATGCAGATACGCAGTATTTT
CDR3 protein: CASSFSYADTQYF

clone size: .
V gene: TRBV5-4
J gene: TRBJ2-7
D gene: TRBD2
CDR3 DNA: TGTGCCAGCTCCTCCCCCGGGACTAGCGGGGGTAGTGTGCAGTACTTC
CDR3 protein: CASSSPGTSGGSVQYF

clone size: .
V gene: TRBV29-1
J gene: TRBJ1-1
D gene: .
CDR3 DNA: TGCAGCGTTAACTCCAGGGACCCTGAAGCTTTCTTT
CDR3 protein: CSVNSRDPEAFF

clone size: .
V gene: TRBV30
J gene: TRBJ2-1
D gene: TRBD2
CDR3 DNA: TGTGCCTGGAGTTTGACTAGCGGTTACAATGAGCAGTTCTTC
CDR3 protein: CAWSLTSGYNEQFF

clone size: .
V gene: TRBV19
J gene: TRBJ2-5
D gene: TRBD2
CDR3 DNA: TGTGCCAGTAAGGGGCTAGCGGGAAACCAAGAGACCCAGTACTTC
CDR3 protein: CASKGLAGNQETQYF

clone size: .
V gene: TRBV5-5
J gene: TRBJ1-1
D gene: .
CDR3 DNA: TGTGCCAGCAGCGCTACAGTGAACACTGAAGCTTTCTTT
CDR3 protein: CASSATVNTEAFF